These 21 T cell receptor beta chains were all obtained from the same sample, sequenced in a study of post-analysis software for immune sequencing data. Their target antigens are unknown. Study observations and caveats: Among four or five TRBV segments more frequent in patients than controls were TRBV5-6, TRBV5-1 and TRBV20-1.

Unique molecular identifiers had been added to the TCR beta cDNA libraries. One entry per CDR3 protein, called by TCRdb with MiXCR from the PCR reads. The sample has roughly 540,000 distinct CDR3 sequences, around 34% seen once. Sequenced material: blood. Receptors were obtained from a girl under 18 with multiple sclerosis.

The CDR3 is CASSRTPGQGSYEQYF. In nucleotides, the CDR3 is TGTGCCAGCAGCAGGACACCGGGACAGGGGTCCTACGAGCAGTACTTC. The chain joins TRBV7-6 to TRBJ2-7; 10 bases agree with TRBD1. This CDR3 contains 16 residues. Germline loops: CDR1 SGHVS, CDR2 FNYEAQ. The trim removed 5 bases at V and 1 base at J, leaving 8 bases unmatched.

The V call is TRBV4-1, the J call TRBJ1-1; TRBD1 might be the D (6 bases). CDR3 length: 15 amino acids. CDR1 is MGHRA and CDR2 is YSYEKL in the germline V gene. The V and J ends lost 0 bases and 3 bases respectively, with 11 bases between them. The CDR3: CASSQEGHLYTEAFF. The CDR3 DNA follows: TGCGCCAGCAGCCAAGAGGGACATCTGTACACTGAAGCTTTCTTT.

In its sample, this clonotype was seen a few times. CDR3 loop: CASTLDPREQFF. CDR3 DNA: TGTGCCAGCACCCTTGATCCCAGGGAGCAGTTCTTC. V gene TRBV5-6 combines with J gene TRBJ2-1; D is unclear. The CDR3 covers 12 residues. V shed 6 bases and J shed 10 bases, with 14 bases lying between them. Per the germline V gene, CDR1 is SGHDT and CDR2 is YYEEEE.

The gene calls are TRBV20-1 and TRBJ2-5; D is perhaps TRBD2 (5 bases). Per germline, CDR1 DFQATT and CDR2 SNEGSKA (reference sequence). CDR3 length: 13 amino acids. V was shortened by 5 bases and J by 2 bases, with 12 bases between the two germline ends. The CDR3 nucleotides read TGCAGTGCTTACCAGACTACTCAAGAGACCCAGTACTTC. It specifies CSAYQTTQETQYF.

This clonotype was seen a handful of times. The CDR3 loop reads CASSPQWGQDNEQFF. Here the CDR3 DNA reads TGTGCCAGCAGCCCCCAGTGGGGACAGGACAATGAGCAGTTCTTC. This chain joins TRBV7-2 and TRBJ2-1; 8 positions match TRBD1. V was clipped by 5 bases and J by 5 bases; unmatched bases: 8. Germline CDR1 and CDR2: SGHTA and FQGNSA. There are 15 residues in the CDR3. Complete variable domain (other parts from reference TRBV7-2 and TRBJ2-1): GAGVSQSPSNKVTEKGKDVELRCDPISGHTALYWYRQSLGQGLEFLIYFQGNSAPDKSGLPSDRFSAERTGGSVSTLTIQRTQQEDSAVYLCASSPQWGQDNEQFFGPGTRLTVL.

V is TRBV7-9 and J is TRBJ2-3; TRBD2 matches at 7 bases. J was trimmed by 2 bases and V by 5 bases; bases with no gene match: 7. This CDR3 region has 15 residues. Germline V gene lookup returns CDR1 SEHNR and CDR2 FQNEAQ (reference sequence). CDR3 sequence: CASSLYRDYTDTQYF. CDR3 sequence (DNA): TGTGCCAGCAGCCTATACCGGGACTACACAGATACGCAGTATTTT.

The rearrangement links TRBV9 to TRBJ1-1; maybe TRBD1 (6 bases). CDR3 length: 12 amino acids. V lost 6 bases and J 4 bases, leaving 10 bases between the germline ends. Germline loops: CDR1 SGDLS, CDR2 YYNGEE. The CDR3 reads CASKGVSTEAFF. In nucleotides, the CDR3 is TGTGCCAGCAAGGGGGTTAGCACTGAAGCTTTCTTT.

V usage is TRBV7-2 and J usage is TRBJ2-4, with TRBD2 matching over 7 bases. J was trimmed by 3 bases and V by 5 bases; bases with no gene match: 7. Germline V gene data show CDR1 as SGHTA and CDR2 as FQGNSA. CDR3 length: 15 residues. The DNA of the CDR3 is TGTGCCAGCAGCGCGGCTGGGGGGGACAAAAACATTCAGTACTTC. Encoded protein: CASSAAGGDKNIQYF.

The table lists this clonotype with a few counts. The chain is built from TRBV9 and TRBJ2-7; 7 positions match TRBD1. Germline V CDR1 and CDR2: SGDLS, YYNGEE. V was pared by 5 bases and J by 0 bases, with 8 bases of the junction left unmatched. The length of the CDR3 is 15 residues. The CDR3 DNA is TGTGCCAGCAGTCGCCAGGGGGAACCCTCCTACGAGCAGTACTTC. Its protein product is CASSRQGEPSYEQYF.

The genes are TRBV13 and TRBJ2-3; the D gene is possibly TRBD1 (6 bases). Germline V gene data show CDR1 as PRHDT and CDR2 as FYEKMQ (reference sequence). The CDR3 is made up of 15 amino acids. Between the trimmed V and J ends, which lost 5 bases and 4 bases, there was a span of 16 bases. CDR3: CASSVRDTSADTQYF. As DNA, the CDR3 is TGTGCCAGCAGCGTCCGGGACACCAGCGCAGATACGCAGTATTTT.

The CDR3 bases are TGTGCCAGCGGCGAGACCCAGTACTTC. As protein: CASGETQYF. This sequence joins TRBV3-1 and TRBJ2-5; D is uncertain. V was cut by 8 bases and J by 5 bases, with 3 bases left in between. Per germline, CDR1 LGHDT and CDR2 YNNKEL (reference sequence). The CDR3 has 9 residues.

This sequence joins TRBV12-3 or TRBV12-4 and TRBJ2-2; 7 bases map to TRBD1. CDR3 length: 14 residues. V was clipped by 7 bases and J by 7 bases; unmatched bases: 9. CDR3 nucleotide sequence: TGTGCCAGCACCTTAAAAGACAGGGACGGGGAGCTGTTTTTT. It yields the protein CASTLKDRDGELFF.

This clonotype is a singleton in its sample. The rearrangement uses TRBV11-2 and TRBJ2-4, with D maybe TRBD1 (6 bases). The germline V gene has CDR1 SGHAT and CDR2 FQNNGV. V was clipped by 7 bases and J by 0 bases, with 16 bases between them. This CDR3 region has 16 residues. Here the CDR3 DNA reads TGTGCCAGCACCCATGGACAGACATTAGCCAAAAACATTCAGTACTTC. This codes for CASTHGQTLAKNIQYF.

This clonotype was seen a few times. The chain links TRBV3-1 to TRBJ2-1; D perhaps matches TRBD2 (5 bases). The ends were cut back, 0 bases at V and 4 bases at J, with 10 bases in the middle. The CDR3 consists of 15 residues. From germline, CDR1 is LGHDT and CDR2 YNNKEL (reference sequence). CDR3 residues: CASSQDSSGYNEQFF. CDR3 bases: TGTGCCAGCAGCCAAGACTCTTCGGGGTACAATGAGCAGTTCTTC.

This clonotype occurred a few times. The genes are TRBV12-3 or TRBV12-4 and TRBJ1-2; 7 positions match TRBD1. This CDR3 has 12 residues. With V trimmed by 8 bases and J by 4 bases, 4 bases remained unmatched. For the CDR3, the DNA is TGTGCCAGCGACAGGGCCGGCTATGGCTACACCTTC. Its protein product is CASDRAGYGYTF.

This clonotype was found many times. The V gene is TRBV4-2, the J gene TRBJ2-6; 8 positions match TRBD1. Germline CDR1 reads LGHNA; CDR2 reads YNFKEQ. There are 16 residues in the CDR3. The ends lost 1 base at V and 3 bases at J; junction bases unmatched: 2. The CDR3 DNA reads TGTGCCAGCAGCCAAGCGGGACAGGATGGGGCCAACGTCCTGACTTTC. Translating gives CASSQAGQDGANVLTF.

This clonotype was observed a few times. The rearrangement joins TRBV7-8 to TRBJ2-1, with 7 bases that match TRBD1. Unmatched junction bases numbered 16, after V lost 5 bases and J lost 9 bases. This CDR3 contains 16 residues. Germline V gives CDR1 SGHVS, CDR2 FQNEAQ. In DNA, the CDR3 is TGTGCCAGCAGCCCACTCCCCGGCAGGGGGTTCGGTGAGCAGTTCTTC. Protein sequence: CASSPLPGRGFGEQFF.

This chain connects TRBV9 to TRBJ2-3; D call uncertain. The germline gives CDR1 SGDLS, CDR2 YYNGEE. The CDR3 runs to 16 residues. The V gene lost 3 bases and the J gene lost 0 bases, with 14 bases spanning the gap. CDR3 residues: CASSDDLARSTDTQYF. The CDR3 nucleotides are TGTGCCAGCAGCGATGACCTCGCTAGAAGCACAGATACGCAGTATTTT.

The chain couples TRBV29-1 to TRBJ1-2; weak D call: TRBD1 (5 bases). The V end lost 2 bases, the J end lost 4 bases, and 11 bases lay between the germline ends. CDR3 length: 13 residues. CDR1 is SQVTM and CDR2 is ANQGSEA in the germline V gene. CDR3 nucleotide sequence: TGCAGCGTTGAATGGGGCTCGAGCTATGGCTACACCTTC. Its protein is CSVEWGSSYGYTF.

The chain couples TRBV5-1 to TRBJ1-4; D is unclear. Per the germline V gene, CDR1 is SGHRS and CDR2 is YFSETQ. Trimming pared 3 bases from V and 8 bases from J, leaving 17 bases between. The CDR3 loop spans 15 amino acids. The CDR3 region is CASSSVVGRSEKLFF. CDR3 coding DNA: TGCGCCAGCAGCTCCGTCGTCGGCCGAAGCGAAAAACTGTTTTTT.

The chain links TRBV3-1 to TRBJ2-1; 9 bases fit TRBD1. With 6 bases clipped from V and 5 bases from J, the junction kept 8 bases outside the gene matches. CDR3 length: 15 residues. Germline V gene lookup returns CDR1 LGHDT and CDR2 YNNKEL (reference sequence). CDR3 sequence (DNA): TGTGCCAGCAGTTCCGGGACAGGGTATAACAATGAGCAGTTCTTC. This codes for CASSSGTGYNNEQFF.